Listed here is a single T cell receptor (beta chain). Its target is not known. This record comes from a study of T cells in Graves' hyperthyroidism and ophthalmopathy. Whole-study findings and limits: Most thyroid clonotypes that were expanded above 0.001 also turned up in blood. Separating ophthalmopathy from stable hyperthyroidism was achieved by a 13 V-J model.

Uncontrolled infections, other autoimmune diseases, pregnancy or lactation led to exclusion of patients. Orbital computed tomography and thyroid ultrasound, together with serum TRAb and thyroxine and clinical symptoms, were used for diagnoses. Germline CDR1 is MNHNS and CDR2 is SASEGT. The CDR3 runs to 14 residues. V was trimmed by 5 bases and J by 0 bases, leaving 11 bases between them. What was amplified from RNA transcripts were TCR beta CDR3 regions. RT-PCR in the first round (using the HTBI primer set) targeted the TCR CDR3. TCRdb re-analysed the multiplex PCR reads in MiXCR, keeping a single row per CDR3 protein. Of approximately 700,000 distinct CDR3 sequences in the sample, less than 20% were seen once.

Sequencing was performed on blood. The chain has TRBV6-1 and TRBJ2-7; D is uncertain. This TCR came from a man between 18 and 29 years old with Graves' hyperthyroidism. CDR3 loop: CASSPAWSSYEQYF. Here the CDR3 DNA reads TGTGCCAGCAGTCCAGCCTGGAGCTCCTACGAGCAGTACTTC.